The rows below give T cell receptor beta chains drawn from one sample of a study of blood T cell repertoires in COVID-19. The table came from immunoSEQ multiplex PCR; TCRdb's copy has only in-frame clones and leaves some out. The sample carries around 310,000 clones, about nine tenths recorded once. Sequencing input: PBMCs or T cells enriched from blood (not recorded which). Every receptor here comes from a woman in her twenties or thirties who had recovered from COVID-19. Each CDR3 is given with its conserved first and last residue. The D gene is left open where the match is weak. Some rows mark clone size as missing; the rest say once, few, many or name a class of expanded clone.

d_call j_call v_call clone_size cdr3_aa cdr3_nt
NA TRBJ1-5 TRBV18 few CASSPPGGNQPQHF TGTGCCAGCTCACCCCCGGGAGGCAATCAGCCCCAGCATTTT
TRBD2 TRBJ2-1 TRBV10-3 NA CAISTSGVRENEQFF TGTGCCATCTCTACTAGCGGGGTTAGAGAAAATGAGCAGTTCTTC
NA TRBJ1-3 TRBV9 NA CASRADGSSGNTIYF TGTGCCAGCAGGGCGGACGGGAGCTCTGGAAACACCATATATTTT
NA TRBJ2-6 TRBV27 NA CASSPGITGANVLTF TGTGCCAGCAGTCCCGGGATTACTGGGGCCAACGTCCTGACTTTC
NA TRBJ1-1 TRBV6-5 NA CASFRVLDTEAFF TGTGCCAGCTTCAGGGTGTTGGACACTGAAGCTTTCTTT
TRBD2 TRBJ2-1 TRBV27 NA CASSRTSRLSYNEQFF TGTGCCAGCAGTAGGACTAGCCGGCTGTCCTACAATGAGCAGTTCTTC
NA TRBJ2-5 TRBV6-5 once CASSYRQGREKTQYF TGTGCCAGCAGTTACCGGCAGGGGAGGGAGAAGACCCAGTACTTC
TRBD1 TRBJ2-2 TRBV2 NA CASSNGTGVPGELFF TGTGCCAGCAGTAACGGGACAGGGGTACCCGGGGAGCTGTTTTTT
TRBD2 TRBJ2-3 TRBV5-1 NA CASSLGRGTKGDTQYF TGCGCCAGCAGCTTGGGGCGGGGGACTAAAGGAGATACGCAGTATTTT
TRBD1 TRBJ2-7 TRBV5-1 NA CASSSYGQGNEQYF TGCGCCAGCAGCTCATACGGACAGGGCAACGAGCAGTACTTC
TRBD2 TRBJ2-3 TRBV6-4 NA CASSEREGTDTQYF TGTGCCAGCAGTGAGCGGGAGGGGACAGATACGCAGTATTTT
NA TRBJ2-5 TRBV7-2 NA CASSLSWQYQETQYF TGTGCCAGCAGCTTATCGTGGCAGTACCAAGAGACCCAGTACTTC
NA TRBJ2-7 TRBV12-3/TRBV12-4 NA CASSYRGIYEQYF TGTGCCAGCAGTTATAGGGGAATCTACGAGCAGTACTTC
NA TRBJ1-2 TRBV5-1 NA CASSLDPGDYGYTF TGCGCCAGCAGCTTGGACCCAGGGGACTATGGCTACACCTTC
TRBD1 TRBJ1-5 TRBV18 NA CASSLAGGSNQPQHF TGTGCCAGCTCACTGGCAGGGGGTAGCAATCAGCCCCAGCATTTT
NA TRBJ1-5 TRBV15 NA CATSREGGDYNQPQHF TGTGCCACCAGCAGAGAGGGGGGGGACTACAATCAGCCCCAGCATTTT
NA TRBJ2-1 TRBV15 once CATSRDVTTRNEQFF TGTGCCACCAGCAGAGATGTTACTACACGGAATGAGCAGTTCTTC
TRBD1 TRBJ1-1 TRBV2 NA CASSGGQGAIDTEAFF TGTGCCAGCAGTGGGGGACAGGGGGCAATCGACACTGAAGCTTTCTTT